Each of the 25 T cell receptor beta chains below was sequenced from the same sample in a study of identical twins (dated by TCRdb to 2016 to 2018). Receptor libraries were prepared by 5' RACE. Sequencing relied on an Illumina HiSeq 2000. TCRdb's own reprocessing of the public reads used fastp at Q25 and MiXCR and kept productive beta chains. Under each unique CDR3 protein, matching rows form one entry showing the most common genes and DNA. This sample comprises some 710,000 distinct CDR3 sequences, 6% to 6.5% of them detected only once. The ten largest make up 1.5% to 2% of the sample. The sample comprised naive T cells sorted from blood. This sample's cell subset or site label indicates: cells isolated with a human naive T-cell isolation kit. The source of these receptors is a man between 18 and 29 years old in good health.

This sequence joins TRBV28 and TRBJ2-5; D might be TRBD1 (6 bases). This CDR3 has 14 residues. Trimming removed 6 bases from V and 2 bases from J, with 13 bases in between. CDR1 and CDR2 (germline): MDHEN, SYDVKM. The CDR3 loop is CASSRRQDQETQYF. In DNA form, the CDR3 reads TGTGCCAGCAGCCGCAGACAGGATCAAGAGACCCAGTACTTC.

With respect to this clonotype: Possible read error: a much larger clone is one base away. V and J are TRBV6-2 or TRBV6-3 and TRBJ2-5, with 7 bases lining up with TRBD1. Germline-derived CDR1 and CDR2 are MNHEY and SVGEGT. V dropped 2 bases and J dropped 1; count of bases not matched to a gene: 10. This CDR3 contains 17 residues. Written as DNA, the CDR3 is TGTGCCAGCAGTTACCGTATACAGGGGCCCATCCAAGAGACCCAGTACTTC. This translates into CASSYRIQGPIQETQYF.

This clonotype occurred many times. The DNA for the CDR3 is TGTGCCATTCAGGCGGACCAGGGAAACAATGAGCAGTTCTTC. Residues: CAIQADQGNNEQFF. This sequence joins TRBV7-8 and TRBJ2-1; possibly TRBD1 for D (5 bases). Trimming stripped 10 bases from V and 5 bases from J, with 18 bases between. In germline, CDR1 is SGHVS, CDR2 FQNEAQ. This CDR3 region has 14 residues.

A word on this clonotype: An end of the junction does not agree with germline; a read error may underlie this. The chain recombines TRBV11-2 with TRBJ2-7, with TRBD2 identical over 12 bases. This CDR3 is 14 amino acids long. The germline CDR1 and CDR2 sequences are SGHAT and FQNNGV. CDR3 coding DNA: TGTGCCAGCAGGCAACTAGCGGGAGGCCCTGAGCGGTACTTC. Translation gives CASRQLAGGPERYF.

Many counts were recorded for this clonotype. This chain links TRBV5-1 with TRBJ2-7, with TRBD2 identical over 13 bases. CDR1 is SGHRS and CDR2 is YFSETQ in the germline V gene. The CDR3 consists of 17 residues. With 3 bases clipped from V and 7 bases from J, the junction kept 13 bases outside the gene matches. The CDR3 reads CASSYGTSGTVPLEQYF. Here the CDR3 DNA reads TGCGCCAGCAGCTACGGGACTAGCGGGACAGTTCCTCTAGAGCAGTACTTC. Combining the CDR3 with reference TRBV5-1 and TRBJ2-7 gives the whole variable domain KAGVTQTPRYLIKTRGQQVTLSCSPISGHRSVSWYQQTPGQGLQFLFEYFSETQRNKGNFPGRFSGRQFSNSRSEMNVSTLELGDSALYLCASSYGTSGTVPLEQYFGPGTRLTVT.

Details on this clonotype: The CDR3 ends on some other residue instead of the conserved phenylalanine or tryptophan, so this is likely a read error. This chain connects TRBV12-3 or TRBV12-4 to TRBJ2-1, with 14 bases identical to TRBD2. CDR3 length: 15 amino acids. V was clipped by 5 bases and J by 8 bases; unmatched bases: 5. The CDR3 DNA follows: TGTGCCAGCAGTCCAGGGACTAGCGGGAGTTATGAGCAGTTCTGC. Translation gives CASSPGTSGSYEQFC.

This clonotype was seen ten or more times. The V gene is TRBV12-3 or TRBV12-4, the J gene TRBJ2-3, with D perhaps TRBD1 or TRBD2 (5 bases each). V was trimmed by 4 bases and J by 11 bases, leaving 10 bases between them. The CDR3 totals 11 residues. The CDR3 here is CASSSGRRQYF. CDR3 bases: TGTGCCAGCAGTTCGGGACGAAGGCAGTATTTT.

Concerning this clonotype: A much larger clonotype is one base distant, so this may be a read error. A read error is likely, as this CDR3 ends without the conserved phenylalanine or tryptophan. The chain uses TRBV12-3 or TRBV12-4 and TRBJ2-1, with D uncertain. Trimming took off 5 bases at V and 8 bases at J, with 7 bases between the two ends. The CDR3 extends over 11 amino acids. The CDR3 DNA is TGTGCCAGCAGTGATCCCCATGAGCAGTTCTAC. This sequence encodes CASSDPHEQFY.

This clonotype was observed a few times. One end of the junction varies from germline; a read error may be responsible. The J gene is TRBJ2-1, the V gene TRBV28, with TRBD2 identical over 11 bases. Germline V gene data show CDR1 as MDHEN and CDR2 as SYDVKM. CDR3 length: 15 amino acids. DNA for the CDR3: TGTGCCAGCAGCCCCCGACTAGCGGGAACCGCCCAAGAGGTCTTC. Translation gives CASSPRLAGTAQEVF.

This clonotype was counted at least ten times. The V and J genes are TRBV12-3 or TRBV12-4 and TRBJ2-3; TRBD2 is a possible D gene (5 bases). This CDR3 is 12 amino acids long. V lost 5 bases and J lost 3, with 6 bases in between. The CDR3: CASSRRTDTQYF. Here the CDR3 DNA reads TGTGCCAGCAGTCGGAGGACAGATACGCAGTATTTT.

The chain carries TRBV2 and TRBJ1-3, with no clear D. Germline assignment: CDR1 SNHLY and CDR2 FYNNEI. The ends were cut back, 0 bases at V and 0 bases at J, with 9 bases in the middle. The CDR3 sequence is 16 residues long. CDR3 sequence: CASSEAASHSGNTIYF. CDR3 sequence (DNA): TGTGCCAGCAGTGAAGCGGCTAGCCACTCTGGAAACACCATATATTTT.

In its sample, this clonotype was seen a few times. CDR3 DNA sequence: TGTGCCAGCAGTTTAATTCGGGGGCTCCCTAGTCAGCCCCAGCATTTT. Protein product: CASSLIRGLPSQPQHF. V usage is TRBV12-3 or TRBV12-4 and J usage is TRBJ1-5; D is possibly TRBD1 (6 bases). The CDR3 covers 16 residues. V lost 2 bases to trimming and J lost 6 bases, with 17 bases between them.

In its sample, this clonotype was seen a few times. This chain joins TRBV7-9 and TRBJ2-7, with 8 bases aligning to TRBD1. Germline-derived CDR1 and CDR2 are SEHNR and FQNEAQ (reference sequence). The V gene end was trimmed by 4 bases and the J gene end by 5 bases; junction bases not matched to a gene: 7. The CDR3 is 14 amino acids. CDR3 in DNA: TGTGCCAGCAGCTCCGGACAGGGATCCAACGAGCAGTACGTC. Its translation is CASSSGQGSNEQYV.

V usage is TRBV6-5 and J usage is TRBJ2-5; D unresolved. CDR3 length: 14 amino acids. Germline V gene sequence: CDR1 MNHEY, CDR2 SVGAGI. V was clipped by 3 bases and J by 1 base, with 9 bases between them. CDR3 sequence reads: CASSYGQAQETQYF. The CDR3 bases are TGTGCCAGCAGTTATGGCCAGGCCCAAGAGACCCAGTACTTC.

This clonotype was recorded at least ten times. The CDR3 nucleotides read TGCGCCAGCAGCTTTTTGGACAGTCAAGAGACCCAGTACTTC. Translating gives CASSFLDSQETQYF. This rearrangement joins TRBV5-1 to TRBJ2-5; tentatively, D is TRBD1 (6 bases). The CDR3 is 14 residues long. Trimming shortened V by 2 bases and J by 2 bases, and 10 bases separated the two germline ends. The germline V gene encodes CDR1 SGHRS and CDR2 YFSETQ.

This clonotype was counted at least ten times. The J gene is TRBJ2-2, the V gene TRBV24-1; 7 bases fit TRBD2. Trimming cost V 4 bases and J 0 bases; bases outside gene matches: 7. CDR1 is KGHDR and CDR2 is SFDVKD in the germline V gene. There are 17 residues in the CDR3. In DNA, the CDR3 is TGTGCCACCAGTGACCCAGCGGGGACTACGAACACCGGGGAGCTGTTTTTT. This gives the protein CATSDPAGTTNTGELFF.

The sample holds many counts of this clonotype. This chain connects TRBV15 to TRBJ2-3, with D possibly TRBD1 on 5 matching bases. CDR1 LNHNV and CDR2 YYDKDF come from the germline V gene (reference sequence). The CDR3 is made up of 13 amino acids. Between the trimmed V and J ends, which lost 3 bases and 5 bases, there was a span of 9 bases. The CDR3 is CATSSAGLDTQYF. The CDR3 bases are TGTGCCACCAGCAGCGCAGGGTTAGATACGCAGTATTTT.

In its sample, this clonotype was seen a few times. The V call is TRBV4-1, the J call TRBJ2-2; a weak D match, TRBD2 (6 bases). CDR3 length: 13 amino acids. Trimming pared 2 bases from V and 6 bases from J, leaving 7 bases between. The germline V gene encodes CDR1 MGHRA and CDR2 YSYEKL. The CDR3 reads CASSQREPGELFF. The CDR3 coding sequence is TGCGCCAGCAGCCAACGGGAGCCCGGGGAGCTGTTTTTT.

Ten or more counts support this clonotype. The V and J genes are TRBV6-6 and TRBJ1-1; D gene ambiguous. With 6 bases removed from V and 1 base from J, the gap between germline ends came to 9 bases. The CDR3 is 13 residues long. The germline CDR1 and CDR2 sequences are MNHNY and SVGAGI (reference sequence). CDR3 DNA: TGTGCCAGCAGCCAGGCCCAGAACACTGAAGCTTTCTTT. As protein: CASSQAQNTEAFF.

The rearrangement joins TRBV7-6 to TRBJ2-4, with 12 bases fitting TRBD2. Looked up from germline, CDR1 is SGHVS and CDR2 is FNYEAQ. The V segment lost 5 bases and the J segment 8 bases; nucleotides outside the gene matches: 7. The length of the CDR3 is 15 residues. The CDR3 reads CASSPSSGRVDIQYF. The CDR3 DNA is TGTGCCAGCAGCCCCTCTAGCGGGAGGGTCGACATTCAGTACTTC.

The chain combines TRBV14 with TRBJ2-7; D gene uncertain. The CDR3 is 14 amino acids. Germline V CDR1 and CDR2: SGHDN, FVKESK. V lost 6 bases and J lost 5, with 17 bases in between. CDR3 nucleotide sequence: TGTGCCAGCAGGGGTGGGAATTGGGTCGACGAGCAGTACTTC. This codes for CASRGGNWVDEQYF.

In its sample, this clonotype was seen many times. V usage is TRBV29-1 and J usage is TRBJ2-2; tentatively, D is TRBD1 or TRBD2 (5 bases each). CDR3 length equals 13 residues. Germline values: CDR1 SQVTM, CDR2 ANQGSEA. Trimming left V 4 bases short and J 1 base short, with 7 bases between. The CDR3 coding sequence is TGCAGCGTTGTGAGGGGGAACACCGGGGAGCTGTTTTTT. Translated: CSVVRGNTGELFF.

At least ten counts were recorded for this clonotype. The genes are TRBV20-1 and TRBJ1-1; no definite D call. Germline V gives CDR1 DFQATT, CDR2 SNEGSKA (reference sequence). V gave up 6 bases and J gave up 1 base, with 12 bases separating them. The length of the CDR3 is 13 residues. DNA for the CDR3: TGCAGTGCCACCCCGGAGACGAACACTGAAGCTTTCTTT. The encoded protein is CSATPETNTEAFF.

Comments on this clonotype: Possible read error: a much larger clone is one base away. CDR3 in amino acids: CSAPTGGTLSTDTQYF. The CDR3, as DNA: TGCAGTGCTCCGACGGGCGGGACTCTTTCCACAGATACGCAGTATTTT. This chain links TRBV20-1 with TRBJ2-3, with a tentative D call TRBD2 (6 bases). With 5 bases removed from V and 2 bases from J, the gap between germline ends came to 20 bases. There are 16 residues in the CDR3. In germline, CDR1 is DFQATT, CDR2 SNEGSKA (reference sequence).

This clonotype has a handful of counts. This chain connects TRBV6-1 to TRBJ2-1; D is uncertain. CDR1 and CDR2 (germline): MNHNS, SASEGT. Trimming removed 6 bases at V and 0 bases at J, with 15 bases between. The CDR3 extends over 16 amino acids. The CDR3 DNA sequence: TGTGCCAGCAGATTTGGGGTTTGGGGCTCCTACAATGAGCAGTTCTTC. This translates into CASRFGVWGSYNEQFF.